These 31 T cell receptor beta chains came from one sample sequenced in a study of T-cell reconstitution after alpha-beta-depleted transplantation in children. Unique molecular identifiers were used in preparing the TCRbeta library. TCRdb used MiXCR to reprocess the PCR reads, holding one entry per CDR3 protein. The sample includes about 980,000 distinct CDR3 sequences, roughly 29% of them seen just once. The material sequenced was PBMCs, mostly from graft donor cells, taken 360 days after TCRalphabeta/CD19-depleted stem cell transplant. The receptors were gathered from a boy in the first two years of life who had a stem cell transplant for SCID, so the T cells may come from the graft donor.

The sample holds a few counts of this clonotype. The V and J genes are TRBV6-5 and TRBJ1-2; D might be TRBD1 (5 bases). The CDR3 is made up of 18 amino acids. Germline loops: CDR1 MNHEY, CDR2 SVGAGI. V was shortened by 0 bases and J by 1 base, with 18 bases between the two germline ends. The CDR3: CASSYSAGTNQNNYGYTF. The DNA of the CDR3 is TGTGCCAGCAGTTACTCGGCGGGGACCAATCAAAATAACTATGGCTACACCTTC.

J is TRBJ1-1 and V is TRBV12-3 or TRBV12-4; D uncertain. The CDR3 runs to 14 residues. Trimming removed 7 bases from V and 0 bases from J, with 12 bases in between. The CDR3 nucleotides are TGTGCCAGCACCGTCAGTCTTTTGAACACTGAAGCTTTCTTT. It specifies CASTVSLLNTEAFF.

The table lists this clonotype with a few counts. The V call is TRBV5-5, the J call TRBJ1-1; D remains unclear. Germline V gives CDR1 SGHKS, CDR2 YYEKEE (reference sequence). Deletions cut 0 bases from V and 3 bases from J, with 12 bases between. The CDR3 spans 15 residues. The CDR3 coding sequence is TGTGCCAGCAGCTTGGGTCCCGGGATGGACACTGAAGCTTTCTTT. Its protein product is CASSLGPGMDTEAFF.

This clonotype was counted between two and nine times. The chain combines TRBV12-3 or TRBV12-4 with TRBJ2-5; D gene unclear. The V end was cut by 6 bases, the J end by 2 bases, with 13 bases between. The CDR3 runs 14 residues. The CDR3 bases are TGTGCCAGCAGCCCTACTGGGAAACAAGAGACCCAGTACTTC. Amino acid sequence: CASSPTGKQETQYF.

The V gene is TRBV12-3 or TRBV12-4, the J gene TRBJ2-3; TRBD1 aligns across 7 bases. The CDR3 runs 12 residues. V gave up 2 bases and J gave up 9 bases; unmatched junction bases: 2. CDR3 DNA sequence: TGTGCCAGCAGTTTAAGGGGGCCAACGCAGTATTTT. Its translation is CASSLRGPTQYF.

CDR3 loop: CAISEYAGLGADTQYF. CDR3 nucleotide sequence: TGTGCCATCAGTGAGTACGCGGGACTAGGCGCAGATACGCAGTATTTT. The V gene is TRBV10-3, the J gene TRBJ2-3; 8 bases are a match to TRBD2. V lost 1 base, J lost 4 bases, and 7 bases stayed unmatched. Germline values: CDR1 ENHRY, CDR2 SYGVKD. The CDR3 spans 16 residues.

J is TRBJ1-1 and V is TRBV5-1, with D possibly matching TRBD1 (6 bases). In germline, CDR1 is SGHRS, CDR2 YFSETQ. The CDR3 sequence is 16 residues long. With 0 bases removed from V and 1 base from J, the gap between germline ends came to 13 bases. The CDR3 loop reads CASSLVAGAPNTEAFF. The CDR3 DNA reads as TGCGCCAGCAGCTTGGTGGCAGGGGCCCCGAACACTGAAGCTTTCTTT. The variable domain in full, with the rest retrieved from reference TRBV5-1 and TRBJ1-1, is KAGVTQTPRYLIKTRGQQVTLSCSPISGHRSVSWYQQTPGQGLQFLFEYFSETQRNKGNFPGRFSGRQFSNSRSEMNVSTLELGDSALYLCASSLVAGAPNTEAFFGQGTRLTVV.

The genes are TRBV5-1 and TRBJ2-5, with D possibly being TRBD2 (6 bases). The CDR3 consists of 16 residues. CDR1 and CDR2 (germline): SGHRS, YFSETQ. V shed 6 bases and J shed 5 bases, with 23 bases lying between them. CDR3 coding DNA: TGCGCCAGCAAGGGATTCGGGGCAACCGCGGGGGAGACCCAGTACTTC. Translated, it gives CASKGFGATAGETQYF.

This clonotype was picked up many times. V gene TRBV6-1 combines with J gene TRBJ2-7; TRBD1 agrees at 7 bases. V shed 4 bases, J shed 3 bases, and the junction held 9 bases outside the gene matches. Germline V gene lookup returns CDR1 MNHNS and CDR2 SASEGT. The CDR3 extends over 15 amino acids. The CDR3 sequence is CASSGNLRQGYEQYF. CDR3 DNA: TGTGCCAGCAGTGGAAATTTGAGACAGGGCTACGAGCAGTACTTC.

The chain uses TRBV12-3 or TRBV12-4 and TRBJ2-7; D unresolved. This CDR3 is 14 amino acids long. V gave up 6 bases and J gave up 0 bases, with 12 bases separating them. The CDR3: CASSLRAHSYEQYF. Written as DNA, the CDR3 is TGTGCCAGCAGCCTCCGGGCCCACTCCTACGAGCAGTACTTC.

This clonotype was found a few times. The chain is built from TRBV20-1 and TRBJ1-2; D possibly corresponds to TRBD1 (6 bases). The CDR3 has 10 residues. CDR1 and CDR2 from the germline V gene are DFQATT and SNEGSKA (reference sequence). In DNA form, the CDR3 reads TGCAGCGTAGGGGGGAGGAGCTACACCTTC. Its translation: CSVGGRSYTF.

This chain joins TRBV10-2 and TRBJ1-3; D is unresolved. Germline CDR1 WSHSY, CDR2 SAAADI. V was trimmed by 6 bases and J by 5 bases, leaving 8 bases between them. The CDR3 consists of 12 residues. In DNA form, the CDR3 reads TGCGCCAGCAGCTCACGGAGAAACACCATATATTTT. It is translated as CASSSRRNTIYF.

This clonotype appeared a few times. The chain is built from TRBV20-1 and TRBJ2-5; TRBD2 might be the D (5 bases). Germline V gene lookup returns CDR1 DFQATT and CDR2 SNEGSKA (reference sequence). The V end was cut by 5 bases, the J end by 1 base, with 11 bases between. The CDR3 has 13 residues. CDR3 coding DNA: TGCAGTGCTGGAGGAAGAGGCCAAGAGACCCAGTACTTC. It is translated as CSAGGRGQETQYF.

There are many counts of this clonotype. The chain couples TRBV20-1 to TRBJ2-6; perhaps TRBD2 as D (5 bases). The CDR3 covers 14 residues. Trimming removed 3 bases from V and 0 bases from J, with 6 bases in between. Germline V gene lookup returns CDR1 DFQATT and CDR2 SNEGSKA (reference sequence). The CDR3 DNA follows: TGCAGTGCTAGGGGGAGCTCTGGGGCCAACGTCCTGACTTTC. This encodes CSARGSSGANVLTF.

The V call is TRBV12-3 or TRBV12-4, the J call TRBJ1-2, with D possibly TRBD1 on 6 matching bases. The CDR3 totals 15 residues. V lost 5 bases and J 0 bases, leaving 13 bases between the germline ends. The CDR3 loop is CASSIRQATNYGYTF. As DNA, the CDR3 is TGTGCCAGCAGTATAAGACAGGCGACTAACTATGGCTACACCTTC.

In its sample, this clonotype was seen a few times. The CDR3 nucleotides read TGTGCCAGCAGTTACATAGCGGGGGGTCGAGATGAGCAGTTCTTC. Translating gives CASSYIAGGRDEQFF. This chain links TRBV6-2 or TRBV6-3 with TRBJ2-1, with TRBD2 matching 10 bases. This CDR3 contains 15 residues. The V segment lost 2 bases and the J segment 8 bases; nucleotides outside the gene matches: 6. Germline V gene data show CDR1 as MNHEY and CDR2 as SVGEGT.

A few counts support this clonotype. The genes are TRBV5-1 and TRBJ2-1, with D perhaps matching TRBD2 (6 bases). This CDR3 comprises 15 residues. Germline values: CDR1 SGHRS, CDR2 YFSETQ. V was clipped by 5 bases and J by 6 bases, with 18 bases between them. The chain's CDR3 is CASRFSGTSGNEQFF. The CDR3 nucleotides read TGCGCCAGCAGATTTTCCGGGACTTCGGGCAATGAGCAGTTCTTC.

In this sample, this clonotype turned up a few times. The chain couples TRBV28 to TRBJ1-5; maybe TRBD1 (6 bases). V was pared by 6 bases and J by 4 bases, with 10 bases between. Germline assignment: CDR1 MDHEN and CDR2 SYDVKM. CDR3 length: 13 amino acids. The CDR3 DNA is TGTGCCAGCAGACGACAGGCGAATCAGCCCCAGCATTTT. Amino acids: CASRRQANQPQHF.

The CDR3 sequence is CASSSRVGGELFF. The CDR3 nucleotides read TGTGCCAGCAGCTCCAGGGTGGGCGGGGAGCTGTTTTTT. The chain employs TRBV7-1 and TRBJ2-2; possibly TRBD1 for D (5 bases). TRBV7-1 qualifies as an ORF whose function is uncertain. Trimming cost V 3 bases and J 7 bases, with 9 bases left between them. This CDR3 comprises 13 residues.

This clonotype has only a few counts. The V and J genes are TRBV20-1 and TRBJ2-5; D is undetermined. With 5 bases removed from V and 7 bases from J, the gap between germline ends came to 14 bases. In germline, CDR1 is DFQATT, CDR2 SNEGSKA (reference sequence). The CDR3 covers 12 residues. The CDR3 here is CSAGRGRGTQYF. The CDR3 DNA follows: TGCAGTGCTGGAAGAGGTCGAGGGACCCAGTACTTC.

This clonotype was recorded at least ten times. The chain combines TRBV27 with TRBJ2-1; TRBD1 matches at 8 bases. V lost 3 bases, J lost 5 bases, and 6 bases stayed unmatched. The CDR3 is 15 residues long. Germline values: CDR1 MNHEY, CDR2 SMNVEV (reference sequence). CDR3 amino acids: CASSLTGVTDNEQFF. CDR3 nucleotides: TGTGCCAGCAGTTTGACAGGGGTCACTGACAATGAGCAGTTCTTC.

V and J are TRBV12-3 or TRBV12-4 and TRBJ2-5; 7 bases align to TRBD1. The CDR3 extends over 16 amino acids. The ends lost 3 bases at V and 2 bases at J; junction bases unmatched: 9. Here the CDR3 DNA reads TGTGCCAGCAGTTTTGGATCGACAGGGTATCAAGAGACCCAGTACTTC. Encoded protein: CASSFGSTGYQETQYF.

This clonotype was observed a few times. The gene calls are TRBV7-8 and TRBJ2-3, with D possibly being TRBD2 (6 bases). Trimming left V 3 bases short and J 0 bases short, with 16 bases between. The CDR3 loop spans 17 amino acids. In germline, CDR1 is SGHVS, CDR2 FQNEAQ. The CDR3 spells CASSFFPDYVSTDTQYF. In DNA form, the CDR3 reads TGTGCCAGCAGCTTCTTCCCGGACTACGTAAGCACAGATACGCAGTATTTT. The variable domain in full, completed from reference TRBV7-8 and TRBJ2-3, reads GAGVSQSPRYKVAKRGQDVALRCDPISGHVSLFWYQQALGQGPEFLTYFQNEAQLDKSGLPSDRFFAERPEGSVSTLKIQRTQQEDSAVYLCASSFFPDYVSTDTQYFGPGTRLTVL.

V usage is TRBV20-1 and J usage is TRBJ2-5; 8 bases line up with TRBD1. This CDR3 contains 14 residues. The ends lost 0 bases at V and 3 bases at J; junction bases unmatched: 3. Germline CDR1 is DFQATT and CDR2 is SNEGSKA (reference sequence). The CDR3 coding sequence is TGCAGTGCTAGAGAAGGGACAGGAGAAGAGACCCAGTACTTC. Translated: CSAREGTGEETQYF.

This sequence joins TRBV2 and TRBJ2-1; 7 bases match TRBD1. CDR3 length: 14 amino acids. Germline assignment: CDR1 SNHLY and CDR2 FYNNEI. V shed 1 base and J 8 bases; nucleotides not matched to a gene: 5. The CDR3 nucleotides read TGTGCCAGCAGTGAAGGGCAGGGGGTAGATGAGCAGTTCTTC. This codes for CASSEGQGVDEQFF.

This clonotype was detected ten times or more. The chain recombines TRBV6-5 with TRBJ1-1; perhaps TRBD1 as D (6 bases). Germline CDR1 reads MNHEY; CDR2 reads SVGAGI. The CDR3 is 14 residues long. V was shortened by 4 bases and J by 6 bases, with 15 bases between the two germline ends. In DNA, the CDR3 is TGTGCCAGCAGTTTCCAACAGGGTGCCCCTGAAGCTTTCTTT. This translates into CASSFQQGAPEAFF.

This clonotype has more than one count but fewer than ten. V and J are TRBV12-3 or TRBV12-4 and TRBJ1-6; 7 nucleotides align to TRBD1. The V gene end was trimmed by 6 bases and the J gene end by 7 bases; junction bases not matched to a gene: 9. There are 15 residues in the CDR3. The CDR3 loop reads CASRKQTGRNSPLHF. CDR3 coding DNA: TGTGCCAGCAGGAAACAGACAGGGCGCAATTCACCCCTCCACTTT.

The sample holds a few counts of this clonotype. The rearrangement links TRBV30 to TRBJ1-2, with a tentative D call TRBD1 (6 bases). Germline V gives CDR1 GTSNPN, CDR2 SVGIG (reference sequence). V lost 7 bases and J 1 base, leaving 10 bases between the germline ends. The CDR3 runs 12 residues. CDR3 sequence reads: CALNRDNYGYTF. The CDR3 nucleotides are TGTGCCTTGAACAGGGATAACTATGGCTACACCTTC.

V usage is TRBV20-1 and J usage is TRBJ2-1; the D is unclear. V gave up 3 bases and J gave up 5 bases, with 5 bases separating them. Per the germline V gene, CDR1 is DFQATT and CDR2 is SNEGSKA (reference sequence). The CDR3 length is 11 residues. The chain's CDR3 is CSASGNNEQFF. The CDR3 bases are TGCAGTGCTAGCGGAAACAATGAGCAGTTCTTC.

The V and J genes are TRBV3-1 and TRBJ2-3; TRBD1 is a possible D gene (6 bases). CDR1 is LGHDT and CDR2 is YNNKEL in the germline V gene (reference sequence). The CDR3 is 16 amino acids. V lost 5 bases and J lost 2, with 17 bases in between. The DNA of the CDR3 is TGTGCCAGCAGCTCCCCCCTGACAGGCTACACAGATACGCAGTATTTT. Translated: CASSSPLTGYTDTQYF.

The V and J genes are TRBV12-3 or TRBV12-4 and TRBJ2-5, with a possible D match to TRBD2 (7 bases). The CDR3 has 14 residues. V was trimmed by 6 bases and J by 4 bases, leaving 15 bases between them. The CDR3 reads CASSTSGGGETQYF. The CDR3 bases are TGTGCCAGCAGCACTTCGGGGGGCGGAGAGACCCAGTACTTC.